This T cell receptor beta chain was documented in a study of Ad26.COV2.S vaccination and SARS-CoV-2 variants. Regarding the study as a whole: Spike-specific responses of CD8+ and CD4+ T cells were reported to display substantial breadth after vaccination.

The protocol was immunoSEQ multiplex PCR, while the TCRdb copy is restricted to in-frame clones and leaves out a portion. The sample yields tens of thousands of clones, 83% seen once. Comments on this clone: The target antigen is unknown.

The CDR3 spans 13 residues. Between the trimmed V and J ends, which lost 4 bases and 9 bases, there was a span of 13 bases. Looked up from germline, CDR1 is SGHTA and CDR2 is FQGTGA. This rearrangement joins TRBV7-3 to TRBJ2-4; a weak D match, TRBD2 (6 bases). The sequencing here drew on peripheral blood, taken after recovery from COVID-19. This clonotype originated in a human donor who had recovered from COVID-19. CDR3 in DNA: TGTGCCAGCAGCTCCTTGGGGGGTGGCATTCAGTACTTC. It specifies CASSSLGGGIQYF.